This T cell receptor (beta chain) was captured in a study of shared clonotypes between healthy human individuals. Naive CD8 populations comprised CD45RO-negative cells positively selected for CCR7, excluding terminally differentiated effector memory CD45RA+ cells. Study results and limitations: Shared clonotypes across all four donors exceeded non-shared ones in generation probability.

The CDR3 consists of 11 residues. Germline loops: CDR1 SQVTM, CDR2 ANQGSEA. V was clipped by 6 bases and J by 6 bases, with 11 bases between them. About this clone: The antigen remains unidentified.

At deep level, the assay was performed. Assay: immunoSEQ multiplex PCR; the TCRdb copy retains only in-frame clones and omits some. The sample yields around 2,100,000 clones, approximately 95% seen once. The sequencing sample was made of naive CD8+ T cells sorted from blood. The rearrangement links TRBV29-1 to TRBJ1-2, with D possibly TRBD1 on 5 matching bases. This clonotype was obtained from a man in his late teens or twenties in good health. CDR3 amino acids: CSVGAGHGYTF. The CDR3 coding sequence is TGCAGCGTGGGTGCAGGGCATGGCTACACCTTC.